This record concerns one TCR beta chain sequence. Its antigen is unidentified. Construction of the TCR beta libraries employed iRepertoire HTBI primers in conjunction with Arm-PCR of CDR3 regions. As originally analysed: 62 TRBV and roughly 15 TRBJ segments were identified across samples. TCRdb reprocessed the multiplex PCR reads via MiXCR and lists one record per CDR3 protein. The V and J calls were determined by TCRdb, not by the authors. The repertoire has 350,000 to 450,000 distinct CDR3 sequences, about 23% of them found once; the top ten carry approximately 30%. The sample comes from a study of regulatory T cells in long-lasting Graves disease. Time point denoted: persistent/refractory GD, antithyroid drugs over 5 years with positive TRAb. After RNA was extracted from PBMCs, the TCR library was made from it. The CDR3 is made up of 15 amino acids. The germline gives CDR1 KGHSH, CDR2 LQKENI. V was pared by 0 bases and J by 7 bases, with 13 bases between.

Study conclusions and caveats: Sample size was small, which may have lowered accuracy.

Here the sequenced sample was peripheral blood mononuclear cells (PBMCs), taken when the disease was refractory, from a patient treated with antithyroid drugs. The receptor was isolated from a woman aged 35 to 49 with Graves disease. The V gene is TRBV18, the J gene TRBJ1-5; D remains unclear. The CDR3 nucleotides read TGTGCCAGCTCACCACCAACTGGGATCGGACAGCCCCAGCATTTT. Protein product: CASSPPTGIGQPQHF.